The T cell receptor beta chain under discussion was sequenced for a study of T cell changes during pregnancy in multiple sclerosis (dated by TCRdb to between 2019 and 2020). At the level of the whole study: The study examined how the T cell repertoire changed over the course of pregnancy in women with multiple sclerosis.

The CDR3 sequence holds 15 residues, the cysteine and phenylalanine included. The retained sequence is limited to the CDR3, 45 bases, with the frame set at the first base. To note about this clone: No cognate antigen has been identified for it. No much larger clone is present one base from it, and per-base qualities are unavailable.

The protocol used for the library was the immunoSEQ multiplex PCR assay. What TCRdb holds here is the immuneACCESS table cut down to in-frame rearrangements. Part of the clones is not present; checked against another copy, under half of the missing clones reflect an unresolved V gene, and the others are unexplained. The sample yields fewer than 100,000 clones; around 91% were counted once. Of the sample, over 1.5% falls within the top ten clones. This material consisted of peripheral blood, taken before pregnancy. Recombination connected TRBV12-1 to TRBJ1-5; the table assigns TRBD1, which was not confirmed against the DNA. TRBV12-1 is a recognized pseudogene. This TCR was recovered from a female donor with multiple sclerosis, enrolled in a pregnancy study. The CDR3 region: CASSTRDRAEQPQHF. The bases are TGTGCCAGCAGCACCCGGGACAGGGCGGAGCAGCCCCAGCATTTT.